Described below is a single T cell receptor beta chain sequence and its context. This clonotype was seen more than once but under ten times. What this receptor recognizes is not known. Per-base quality was not reported, and no clone a single base away is much larger than it. The CDR3 holds 16 amino acids from the cysteine to the phenylalanine. Only the CDR3 DNA stays, 48 bases, in frame from base 1. Between the V and J ends, shortened by 2 bases and 2 bases respectively, the junction contains 13 bases. The germline V gene yields SGHTA for CDR1 and FQGNSA for CDR2. These data originate in a study of neurological immune-mediated disorders (dated by TCRdb to between 2017 and 2020). About the investigation overall: Of the approximately 34 multiple sclerosis patients, some 30 had relapsing-remitting MS and 3 had secondary progressive MS. Peripheral blood TCR-beta repertoires from HTLV-I-associated myelopathy (HAM/TSP) patients, multiple sclerosis patients and healthy controls were compared by UMI-based sequencing. The 106 TCR-beta libraries included longitudinal samples, technical triplicates and paired sorted CD4+ and CD8+ T-cell subsets alongside PBMC samples. The cohort comprised about 70 subjects: 15 or so HAM/TSP patients, around 35 multiple sclerosis patients and approximately 20 healthy controls.

cDNA was synthesized by template-switch 5'RACE using a primer carrying a 10-nucleotide random unique molecular identifier by which each TCR transcript was tagged. Each sequencing run produced over 160 million TCR-beta sequences covering 15-18 subjects. The RNeasy kit was used to extract total RNA. The KAPA Real-time Library Amplification kit was used to amplify TCR-beta VDJ regions with primers targeting the TCR constant region and the 5'RACE anchor. A first PCR added sample indexes and Illumina adaptors, and a second PCR then raised library yield. After purification with Ampure beads, the TCR product of roughly 650 bp was size-selected on a 2% E-gel SizeSelection system. Before pooling, library quality was assessed on a Bioanalyzer, concentration was determined with Qubit, and library quantification was performed with the Kapa Library Quantification kit. Libraries were sequenced paired-end 2 x 150 bp on an Illumina HiSeq 2500. To increase sequence diversity, roughly 24-32% phiX was spiked into each library pool. The authors' analysis ran thus. The quality-filtered reads were processed with the UMI-based MiGEC pipeline, whose error correction step removed more than 80% of the raw TCR sequences. IMGT germline references were used for alignment of VDJ genes, and clonotypes were defined by a unique CDR3 amino acid sequence together with V-J genes. Clonal expansion, Shannon diversity, and CDR3 relatedness (CalcPairwiseDistances, ClusterSamples) were evaluated with VDJtools, and phylogenetic trees were built with CLCbio workbench. Clones with at least 8 unique UMIs were defined as expanded, with this threshold being based on coefficient-of-variation modelling across technical triplicates. Starting from the raw public reads, TCRdb applied fastp trimming at Q25, assembled clones with MiXCR and retained in-frame beta chains. CDR3 protein sequences are deduplicated, and each keeps its most common genes and DNA. Here the V and J calls rest on TCRdb's processing, not on the authors' analysis. Counted in this sample were roughly 120,000 distinct CDR3 sequences; roughly 3.2% of them appeared once. Of the sample, over 1% falls within the top ten clones.

Broad study findings and their caveats: In a phylogenetic analysis, the repertoires of 18 out of 34 MS patients fell into a single cluster of related CDR3 sequences, pointing to a possible signature at the repertoire level. TCR clonal expansion was highest in HAM/TSP patients and lowest in MS patients, with MS patients falling below even healthy controls. Expanded clones from different subjects shared no identical CDR3 amino acid sequences, which suggests that TCR-beta repertoires were private in all groups. No clinical or MRI features were associated with the MS cluster, and the authors said that larger cohorts are needed.

For unsorted PBMC libraries, 2 million PBMCs were used after storage in RNAlater at -80 degrees C until RNA extraction. Multiple sclerosis patients were enrolled in a US clinical protocol evaluating disease progression by magnetic resonance imaging. Peripheral blood was subjected to Ficoll-Hypaque density gradient centrifugation to isolate PBMCs, which were then cryopreserved in liquid nitrogen. The sample comprised PBMCs. This clonotype was sampled from a woman aged 25 to 39 with multiple sclerosis. The sequence is built from TRBV7-2 and TRBJ2-1; the D gene is perhaps TRBD2, on 7 matching bases. Read as DNA, the sequence is TGTGCCAGCAGCTTAAAGGGGGGGACAACCTACAATGAGCAGTTCTTC. It is translated as CASSLKGGTTYNEQFF.